This TCR beta chain appears in the sequencing data of a study of cytomegalovirus exposure and HLA in healthy donors. Study-level findings and limits: TCR beta chain V- and J-gene trimming was linked, in a later analysis, to a missense variant in DCLRE1C. It was 150 to 200 TCR beta chains that were listed as cytomegalovirus-associated.

The PCR contained 60 Vbeta and 13 Jbeta primers. The repertoire was sequenced with immunoSEQ multiplex PCR; TCRdb's copy has only in-frame clones and lacks some. The sample includes about 87,000 clones. Donors likely had unrecorded immune exposures despite being nominally healthy when sampled. Trimming left V 7 bases short and J 3 bases short, with 13 bases between. From germline, CDR1 is LNHDA and CDR2 SQIVND (reference sequence). The CDR3 has 14 amino acids. A word on this clone: What it recognizes is unknown.

The sequencing input was PBMCs. The sequence was obtained from a man over 45 in good health and CMV-seropositive. The chain recombines TRBV19 with TRBJ1-5; D may be TRBD1 (5 bases). CDR3 loop: CASKGQGLNQPQHF. CDR3 bases: TGTGCCAGTAAGGGGCAGGGACTCAATCAGCCCCAGCATTTT. Together with reference TRBV19 and TRBJ1-5, the CDR3 gives the full variable domain: DGGITQSPKYLFRKEGQNVTLSCEQNLNHDAMYWYRQDPGQGLRLIYYSQIVNDFQKGDIAEGYSVSREKKESFPLTVTSAQKNPTAFYLCASKGQGLNQPQHFGDGTRLSIL.